This entry lists 24 T cell receptor beta chains sequenced from one sample in a study of response to subunit inactivated influenza vaccine. MiXCR was run by TCRdb on the RT-PCR reads, yielding one entry per CDR3 protein. Seen here are around 650,000 distinct CDR3 sequences, 15% to 19% observed once, and the top ten hold more than 9%. The sample was PBMCs from blood, taken 11 to 12 days after vaccination. Receptors originate from a man over 45 who received an inactivated influenza vaccine.

The chain couples TRBV5-1 to TRBJ2-7; 9 bases align to TRBD1. V dropped 6 bases and J dropped 6; count of bases not matched to a gene: 1. The CDR3 is 11 amino acids. CDR1 is SGHRS and CDR2 is YFSETQ in the germline V gene. The CDR3 is CASTDRGEQYF. The CDR3 DNA sequence: TGCGCCAGCACGGACAGGGGCGAGCAGTACTTC.

The rearrangement joins TRBV7-2 to TRBJ1-5; D gene unclear. V lost 5 bases, J lost 0 bases, and 17 bases lay in between. Germline V lookup: CDR1 SGHTA, CDR2 FQGNSA. This CDR3 is built from 17 residues. CDR3 protein: CASSPLWTDYSNQPQHF. Written as DNA, the CDR3 is TGTGCCAGCAGCCCCCTTTGGACGGACTATAGCAATCAGCCCCAGCATTTT. The complete variable domain, with remaining parts taken from reference TRBV7-2 and TRBJ1-5, reads GAGVSQSPSNKVTEKGKDVELRCDPISGHTALYWYRQSLGQGLEFLIYFQGNSAPDKSGLPSDRFSAERTGGSVSTLTIQRTQQEDSAVYLCASSPLWTDYSNQPQHFGDGTRLSIL.

This clonotype was observed a handful of times. The chain recombines TRBV7-3 with TRBJ2-2, with 7 bases lining up with TRBD1. V shed 5 bases, J shed 4 bases, and the junction held 4 bases outside the gene matches. This CDR3 has 14 residues. Germline V lookup: CDR1 SGHTA, CDR2 FQGTGA. The CDR3, as DNA: TGTGCCAGCAGCGCCCACAGGGGCACCGGGGAGCTGTTTTTT. It translates to CASSAHRGTGELFF.

The J gene is TRBJ1-1, the V gene TRBV29-1; no clear D gene. This CDR3 comprises 14 residues. Germline V gene lookup returns CDR1 SQVTM and CDR2 ANQGSEA. Between the trimmed V and J ends, which lost 4 bases and 1 base, there was a span of 13 bases. In DNA form, the CDR3 reads TGCAGCGTTGTCGTCAGGCGGGAGAACACTGAAGCTTTCTTT. As protein: CSVVVRRENTEAFF.

The chain carries TRBV20-1 and TRBJ2-7; 10 bases fit TRBD2. Germline V gene lookup returns CDR1 DFQATT and CDR2 SNEGSKA (reference sequence). V lost 6 bases to trimming and J lost 4 bases; unmatched junction nucleotides: 15. This CDR3 spans 16 amino acids. CDR3 sequence reads: CSALTTSGRAGYEQYF. CDR3 nucleotide sequence: TGCAGTGCCCTAACTACGAGCGGGAGGGCCGGTTACGAGCAGTACTTC.

This clonotype was detected only a few times. This rearrangement joins TRBV28 to TRBJ1-1, with D uncertain. Germline loops: CDR1 MDHEN, CDR2 SYDVKM. V lost 6 bases, J lost 4 bases, and 9 bases lay in between. CDR3 length: 12 residues. DNA for the CDR3: TGTGCCAGCAGCAGAAGGATCACTGAAGCTTTCTTT. Translating it yields CASSRRITEAFF.

This clonotype has more than one count but fewer than ten. This chain links TRBV20-1 with TRBJ2-5; TRBD1 agrees at 7 bases. CDR1 is DFQATT, CDR2 SNEGSKA, per germline (reference sequence). After removal of 5 bases from V and 1 base from J, the junction contained 10 bases not matched to a gene. The CDR3 spans 15 residues. CDR3 loop: CSAHPGQRPQETQYF. The CDR3 nucleotides read TGCAGTGCTCACCCGGGACAGAGACCCCAAGAGACCCAGTACTTC.

This clonotype showed up many times. The V call is TRBV3-1, the J call TRBJ1-1, with D possibly matching TRBD1 (5 bases). Germline CDR1 reads LGHDT; CDR2 reads YNNKEL (reference sequence). V shed 4 bases and J shed 2 bases, with 11 bases lying between them. This CDR3 is 14 amino acids long. The DNA for the CDR3 is TGTGCCAGCAGCCTCCTAGGGGCCAACACTGAAGCTTTCTTT. It specifies CASSLLGANTEAFF.

This clonotype has just a few counts. The V and J genes are TRBV12-3 or TRBV12-4 and TRBJ2-7, with D possibly being TRBD2 (6 bases). The length of the CDR3 is 14 residues. Trimming removed 6 bases at V and 6 bases at J, with 18 bases between. The CDR3 loop reads CASRRLGGAGEQYF. CDR3 nucleotides: TGTGCCAGCAGACGACTAGGAGGGGCCGGCGAGCAGTACTTC.

This chain connects TRBV6-1 to TRBJ2-7; D not resolved. The CDR3 is 17 amino acids. Germline CDR1 reads MNHNS; CDR2 reads SASEGT. V was trimmed by 8 bases and J by 6 bases, leaving 29 bases between them. CDR3 loop: CASRRNSPMGKGFEQYF. DNA for the CDR3: TGTGCCAGCCGCCGGAACTCGCCGATGGGAAAGGGATTCGAGCAGTACTTC.

The J gene is TRBJ2-2, the V gene TRBV9; D is unclear. The CDR3 has 16 residues. Germline V gene lookup returns CDR1 SGDLS and CDR2 YYNGEE. With 0 bases removed from V and 0 bases from J, the gap between germline ends came to 9 bases. CDR3 in DNA: TGTGCCAGCAGCGTAGCTGGTTCGTCGAACACCGGGGAGCTGTTTTTT. This encodes CASSVAGSSNTGELFF.

At least ten counts were recorded for this clonotype. The chain is built from TRBV7-2 and TRBJ2-1, with 7 bases matching TRBD2. V shed 4 bases and J 0 bases; nucleotides not matched to a gene: 3. The germline V gene encodes CDR1 SGHTA and CDR2 FQGNSA. There are 15 residues in the CDR3. The CDR3 here is CASSSRGDSYNEQFF. In DNA, the CDR3 is TGTGCCAGCAGCTCTCGGGGGGACTCCTACAATGAGCAGTTCTTC. Full variable domain (remainder filled in from reference TRBV7-2 and TRBJ2-1): GAGVSQSPSNKVTEKGKDVELRCDPISGHTALYWYRQSLGQGLEFLIYFQGNSAPDKSGLPSDRFSAERTGGSVSTLTIQRTQQEDSAVYLCASSSRGDSYNEQFFGPGTRLTVL.

The chain couples TRBV25-1 to TRBJ2-1; the D is unclear. The germline CDR1 and CDR2 sequences are MGHDK and SYGVNS. CDR3 size: 11 residues. V gave up 5 bases and J gave up 9 bases, with 8 bases separating them. The CDR3 nucleotides read TGTGCCAGCAGTATTGTAGGTGAGCAGTTCTTC. It translates to CASSIVGEQFF.

J is TRBJ2-1 and V is TRBV11-2; a weak D match, TRBD1 (5 bases). The CDR3 is 11 amino acids. CDR1 and CDR2 (germline): SGHAT, FQNNGV. With 7 bases removed from V and 13 bases from J, the gap between germline ends came to 14 bases. CDR3 sequence (DNA): TGTGCCAGCACCGAGGCGGACACCCAGTTCTTC. Protein: CASTEADTQFF.

The chain carries TRBV9 and TRBJ2-2; maybe TRBD2 (5 bases). This CDR3 region has 14 residues. Trimming removed 0 bases from V and 6 bases from J, with 9 bases in between. The germline V gene encodes CDR1 SGDLS and CDR2 YYNGEE. The CDR3 loop is CASSVGGSSGELFF. For the CDR3, the DNA is TGTGCCAGCAGCGTAGGAGGGTCCTCCGGGGAGCTGTTTTTT.

There are many counts of this clonotype. The CDR3, as DNA: TGTGCCAGCTCGCTGGACGGGACAGGGATCTATGGCTACACCTTC. Amino acids: CASSLDGTGIYGYTF. This sequence joins TRBV18 and TRBJ1-2; 9 bases map to TRBD1. J gave up 4 bases and V 6 bases, and 9 bases lay outside the gene matches. This CDR3 has 15 residues. Germline V gene sequence: CDR1 KGHSH, CDR2 LQKENI.

This clonotype was recorded a few times. The V and J genes are TRBV4-3 and TRBJ1-4; D ambiguous. This CDR3 has 15 amino acids. V was trimmed by 4 bases and J by 7 bases, leaving 16 bases between them. CDR1 is LGHNA and CDR2 is YSLEER in the germline V gene. This CDR3 reads CASSLIGNSFEKLFF. CDR3 nucleotides: TGCGCCAGCAGCCTAATTGGAAATTCGTTTGAAAAACTGTTTTTT.

The chain has TRBV11-2 and TRBJ2-5, with unresolved D. V shed 1 base and J shed 4 bases, with 10 bases lying between them. The CDR3 totals 14 residues. Germline-derived CDR1 and CDR2 are SGHAT and FQNNGV. The CDR3 region is CASSLGLGAETQYF. Written as DNA, the CDR3 is TGTGCCAGCAGCTTAGGCCTGGGCGCAGAGACCCAGTACTTC. Full variable domain (missing parts from reference TRBV11-2 and TRBJ2-5): EAGVAQSPRYKIIEKRQSVAFWCNPISGHATLYWYQQILGQGPKLLIQFQNNGVVDDSQLPKDRFSAERLKGVDSTLKIQPAKLEDSAVYLCASSLGLGAETQYFGPGTRLLVL.

In its sample, this clonotype was seen many times. V gene TRBV15 combines with J gene TRBJ2-3; no reliable D call. This CDR3 contains 14 residues. Germline V gives CDR1 LNHNV, CDR2 YYDKDF (reference sequence). V was shortened by 1 base and J by 2 bases, with 7 bases between the two germline ends. In nucleotides, the CDR3 is TGTGCCACCAGCAGAGGGGCCACCACAGATACGCAGTATTTT. This gives the protein CATSRGATTDTQYF.

This clonotype was picked up a small number of times. V is TRBV20-1 and J is TRBJ2-5; 9 bases are shared with TRBD1. The CDR3 length is 13 residues. Looked up from germline, CDR1 is DFQATT and CDR2 is SNEGSKA (reference sequence). V lost 4 bases and J lost 1; bases outside the gene matches: 1. Written as DNA, the CDR3 is TGCAGTGCTACACAGGGGGCCCAAGAGACCCAGTACTTC. Translation: CSATQGAQETQYF.

The chain joins TRBV6-2 or TRBV6-3 to TRBJ2-5; D is possibly TRBD1 or TRBD2 (5 bases each). V lost 5 bases to trimming and J lost 1 base, with 14 bases between them. Germline V CDR1 and CDR2: MNHEY, SVGEGT. The CDR3 runs to 15 residues. The CDR3 sequence: CASSRERGLQETQYF. The CDR3, as DNA: TGTGCCAGCAGTCGCGAGAGGGGCCTCCAAGAGACCCAGTACTTC.

This clonotype was observed many times. V and J are TRBV9 and TRBJ2-7, with D perhaps TRBD1 (6 bases). The CDR3 contains 15 residues. Germline V gene data show CDR1 as SGDLS and CDR2 as YYNGEE. Trimming removed 0 bases at V and 5 bases at J, with 15 bases between. CDR3 sequence: CASSVAPGVVHEQYF. The CDR3 DNA follows: TGTGCCAGCAGCGTAGCGCCAGGGGTTGTCCACGAGCAGTACTTC.

The genes are TRBV6-5 and TRBJ2-3; D is ambiguous. The germline V and J ends were trimmed by 0 bases and 0 bases, with 10 bases remaining between them. Germline loops: CDR1 MNHEY, CDR2 SVGAGI. The CDR3 runs 16 residues. The CDR3 spells CASSYSALSSTDTQYF. CDR3 in DNA: TGTGCCAGCAGTTACTCGGCCCTCTCTAGCACAGATACGCAGTATTTT.

The V gene is TRBV7-8, the J gene TRBJ2-5, with 10 bases identical to TRBD2. The ends lost 1 base at V and 2 bases at J; junction bases unmatched: 7. Per the germline V gene, CDR1 is SGHVS and CDR2 is FQNEAQ. CDR3 length: 17 amino acids. CDR3 protein: CASSLDPSGGRQETQYF. As DNA, the CDR3 is TGTGCCAGCAGCTTAGATCCTAGCGGGGGTCGTCAAGAGACCCAGTACTTC.